The rows below give T cell receptor beta chains drawn from one sample of a study of T cells in localized non-small cell lung cancer. Assay used: immunoSEQ multiplex PCR; TCRdb lists only in-frame clones, some missing. Of approximately 20,000 clones listed, under 90% are singletons. The starting material was PBMCs, obtained before any cancer treatment. These TCRs come from a woman between 35 and 75 years old with stage II squamous cell lung carcinoma. Both conserved end residues are part of each CDR3. D genes are given only for firm matches. Clone sizes are given selectively: once, few, many, or a class where the clone is expanded.

V gene	clone size	D gene	CDR3 length	J gene	CDR3 DNA	CDR3 protein
TRBV5-4	once	.	16	TRBJ2-1	TGTGCCAGCAGCGGCGGCAGGGAACGGTCCTACAATGAGCAGTTCTTC	CASSGGRERSYNEQFF
TRBV5-4	.	TRBD1	16	TRBJ2-7	TGTGCCAGCAGCAAAGGACAGGGGGCGGTGGTCTACGAGCAGTACTTC	CASSKGQGAVVYEQYF
TRBV7-8	.	.	15	TRBJ1-3	TGTGCCAGCAGCTGGAAGGGACTCTCTGGAAACACCATATATTTT	CASSWKGLSGNTIYF
TRBV5-4	few	.	16	TRBJ2-6	TGTGCCAGCAGCTTACAGGGCAGCTCTGGGGCCAACGTCCTGACTTTC	CASSLQGSSGANVLTF
TRBV5-1	.	.	14	TRBJ1-2	TGCGCCAGCAGCCCCGCTGACGGAGACTATGGCTACACCTTC	CASSPADGDYGYTF
TRBV19	.	TRBD1	15	TRBJ1-2	TGTGCCAGTAGTGTAACCGGGACAGGGGTGACTGGCTACACCTTC	CASSVTGTGVTGYTF
TRBV27	.	TRBD2	14	TRBJ2-7	TGTGCCAGCAGTATCAGGGAGGGGTCCTACGAGCAGTACTTC	CASSIREGSYEQYF
TRBV5-6	.	.	14	TRBJ2-3	TGTGCCAGCAGCTTGGTCCAAAACACAGATACGCAGTATTTT	CASSLVQNTDTQYF
TRBV11-3	.	TRBD2	15	TRBJ2-3	TGTGCCAGCAGCTACGGGACTAGCGGGAGGCGGACGCAGTATTTT	CASSYGTSGRRTQYF
TRBV12-5	.	TRBD1	17	TRBJ2-6	TGTGCTAGTGGTCAGGGACAGGGGAACTCTGGGGCCAACGTCCTGACTTTC	CASGQGQGNSGANVLTF
TRBV15	.	.	15	TRBJ2-3	TGTGCCACCAGCCGCTACAGGGAACCGGCAGATACGCAGTATTTT	CATSRYREPADTQYF
TRBV2	.	.	14	TRBJ1-5	TGTGCCAGCAGTGAAGGGCTGGGCAATCAGCCCCAGCATTTT	CASSEGLGNQPQHF
TRBV7-2	.	TRBD2	16	TRBJ2-1	TGTGCCAGCAGCTTACTAGCGGGGACCACCTACAATGAGCAGTTCTTC	CASSLLAGTTYNEQFF
TRBV18	.	.	16	TRBJ1-1	TGTGCCAGCTCACCACTAGGGGGGACCTCGAACACTGAAGCTTTCTTT	CASSPLGGTSNTEAFF
TRBV28	.	TRBD1	17	TRBJ1-2	TGTGCCAGCGGGCTTCCGGGACAGGGCGGAATTAACTATGGCTACACCTTC	CASGLPGQGGINYGYTF
TRBV5-4	.	TRBD2	15	TRBJ2-3	TGTGCCAGCAGCTTGGCCGGGGGGAGCACAGATACGCAGTATTTT	CASSLAGGSTDTQYF
TRBV7-2	.	TRBD1	14	TRBJ2-7	TGTGCCAGCAGCTTGGGACAGAGAGGTGTCGAGCAGTACTTC	CASSLGQRGVEQYF
TRBV7-6	.	TRBD2	15	TRBJ2-1	TGTGCCAGCAGCCTAGCGGGGAGGGCGGACAATGAGCAGTTCTTC	CASSLAGRADNEQFF
TRBV6-6	.	.	15	TRBJ2-7	TGTGCCAGCAGTTCTCCGGACCTTCGCTCCTACGAGCAGTACTTC	CASSSPDLRSYEQYF
TRBV28	.	.	12	TRBJ1-4	TGTGCCAGCAGTCTCCCACGCGAAAAACTGTTTTTT	CASSLPREKLFF
TRBV28	.	.	14	TRBJ2-1	TGTGCCAGCAGTTTAAGTTTTCGGGCGGGTGAGCAGTTCTTC	CASSLSFRAGEQFF
TRBV4-1	.	.	14	TRBJ2-4	TGCGCCAGCAGCCAGGAACTAGCCAAAAACATTCAGTACTTC	CASSQELAKNIQYF
TRBV29-1	.	TRBD1	12	TRBJ2-3	TGCAGCGGGGGACAGAGCACAGATACGCAGTATTTT	CSGGQSTDTQYF
TRBV19	.	TRBD2	14	TRBJ2-3	TGTGCCAGTAGCTTGCTAGCGGCAGCAGATACGCAGTATTTT	CASSLLAAADTQYF
TRBV6-4	.	.	16	TRBJ1-5	TGTGCCAGCAGTGACCTGTGCGGGGCCAACCATCAGCCCCAGCATTTT	CASSDLCGANHQPQHF
TRBV18	.	TRBD2	14	TRBJ2-3	TGTGCCAGCTCACCATTAGCGGGAGCAGATACGCAGTATTTT	CASSPLAGADTQYF
TRBV5-4	.	.	17	TRBJ2-2	TGTGCCAGCAGCTTGTTTCGCGGAGGCGAGGTCACCGGGGAGCTGTTTTTT	CASSLFRGGEVTGELFF
TRBV27	.	TRBD2	13	TRBJ2-5	TGTGCCAGCCGGGGTAGCGGGAGAGAGACCCAGTACTTC	CASRGSGRETQYF
TRBV11-2	.	TRBD2	16	TRBJ2-7	TGTGCCAGCGCTGGATATAGCGGGGGACGAACCTACGAGCAGTACTTC	CASAGYSGGRTYEQYF
TRBV5-1	once	.	15	TRBJ2-5	TGCGCCAGCAGCTTGGGGCAGTCCCTCGGGGAGACCCAGTACTTC	CASSLGQSLGETQYF
TRBV5-1	.	TRBD2	12	TRBJ2-7	TGCGCCAGCAGTAGCGGGGGTTGGGAGCAGTACTTC	CASSSGGWEQYF
TRBV6-5	.	.	14	TRBJ1-1	TGTGCCAGCAGTTATTCCAGCCTGAACACTGAAGCTTTCTTT	CASSYSSLNTEAFF
TRBV5-4	.	.	18	TRBJ2-6	TGTGCCAGCAGCTTGTTCGGGGGCCCAACCTCTGGGGCCAACGTCCTGACTTTC	CASSLFGGPTSGANVLTF
TRBV5-5	.	TRBD2	16	TRBJ2-1	TGTGCCAGCAGCACTGGGACTAGCGGGAGTGTTAATGAGCAGTTCTTC	CASSTGTSGSVNEQFF
TRBV5-6	.	.	13	TRBJ2-7	TGTGCCAGCAGCTTCCCGGGGGCGGGTGAGCAGTACTTC	CASSFPGAGEQYF
TRBV29-1	.	.	15	TRBJ1-5	TGCAGCGTTGAATTCGGGTCAGGGGGCAATCAGCCCCAGCATTTT	CSVEFGSGGNQPQHF
TRBV5-8	.	.	14	TRBJ2-5	TGTGCCAGCAGCTTGCTAGCCCAGTGGGAGACCCAGTACTTC	CASSLLAQWETQYF
TRBV27	large	TRBD1	18	TRBJ2-6	TGTGCCAGCAGTTTATTGGCAGGGGGCCTCTCTGGGGCCAACGTCCTGACTTTC	CASSLLAGGLSGANVLTF
TRBV28	.	.	12	TRBJ1-2	TGTGCCAGCGGAGGGACCTCGGGTGGCTACACCTTC	CASGGTSGGYTF
TRBV6-1	.	TRBD1	14	TRBJ1-1	TGTGCCAGCAGTGCGAGACAGGGAGGGACTGAAGCTTTCTTT	CASSARQGGTEAFF
TRBV11-2	.	TRBD2	16	TRBJ2-3	TGTGCCAGCAGCCCCGGAGCGGGAGGGACCACAGATACGCAGTATTTT	CASSPGAGGTTDTQYF
TRBV19	.	.	15	TRBJ1-1	TGTGCCAGTCACCAAGGCCAACGGCTGAACACTGAAGCTTTCTTT	CASHQGQRLNTEAFF